This T cell receptor beta chain was profiled in a study of beta chain features in type 1 diabetes. Overall study: Patient and healthy donor groups were alike in age, gender and cell yields.

Study findings and constraints: For Type 1 diabetes patients, all four CD4+ subsets carried TCRB CDR3s that were moderately but significantly shorter. Within patients, naive, central memory and Treg TCRB repertoires seemed more similar than within healthy donors.

The authors reverse transcribed all of the isolated RNA, so sequencing captured expressed TCRB transcripts. Generated by immunoSEQ multiplex PCR, the TCRdb table keeps only in-frame clones and is missing some. The table shows some 660,000 clones, with 11% to 15% occurring only once. Central memory, naive, regulatory and stem cell-like memory CD4+ cells were sorted by CD45RO/CCR7/CD25/CD127/CD95/CD27. In the case of this clone: Its specificity is unknown.

Sequences were obtained from naive CD4+ T cells from blood. The sequence derives from a man aged 18 to 35 with type 1 diabetes.

For the CDR3, the DNA is TGTGCCAGCAGCTTAGGAGGGTTGGGTTACGAGCAGTACTTC. Translation: CASSLGGLGYEQYF. The chain uses TRBV7-9 and TRBJ2-7; TRBD2 is a possible D gene (5 bases). CDR3 length: 14 residues. V gave up 1 base and J gave up 4 bases, with 11 bases separating them. Germline assignment: CDR1 SEHNR and CDR2 FQNEAQ (reference sequence). The full variable domain, completed using reference TRBV7-9 and TRBJ2-7, is DTGVSQNPRHKITKRGQNVTFRCDPISEHNRLYWYRQTLGQGPEFLTYFQNEAQLEKSRLLSDRFSAERPKGSFSTLEIQRTEQGDSAMYLCASSLGGLGYEQYFGPGTRLTVT.